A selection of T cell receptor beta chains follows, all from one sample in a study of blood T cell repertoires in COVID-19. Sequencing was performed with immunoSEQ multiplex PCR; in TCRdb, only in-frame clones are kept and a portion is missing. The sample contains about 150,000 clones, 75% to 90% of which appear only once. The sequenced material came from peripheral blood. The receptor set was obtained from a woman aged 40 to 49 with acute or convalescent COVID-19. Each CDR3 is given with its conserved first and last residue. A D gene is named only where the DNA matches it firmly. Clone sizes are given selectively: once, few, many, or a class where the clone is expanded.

TGTGCCAGCAGAACGAGATGGGACAATCCAGGGGACCAGTACTTC	CASRTRWDNPGDQYF	TRBJ2-5	-	TRBV28	-
TGTGCCAGCAGCCTCGAAGGGGAAGGAATGTACACTGAAGCTTTCTTT	CASSLEGEGMYTEAFF	TRBJ1-1	-	TRBV2	-
TGTGCCAGCAGCGTAGACCCAGGGACTAGCGGGAGAGATACGCAGTATTTT	CASSVDPGTSGRDTQYF	TRBJ2-3	TRBD2	TRBV9	once
TGTGCCAGCTCACGCCCCGGGACTCCGACCTACGAGCAGTACTTC	CASSRPGTPTYEQYF	TRBJ2-7	-	TRBV18	-
TGTGCCAGCAGCAGTGGCTCTGGTCATGGCTACACCTTC	CASSSGSGHGYTF	TRBJ1-2	-	TRBV7-9	few
TGTGCCAGCAGCCTCGGGACAGACTATGGCTACACCTTC	CASSLGTDYGYTF	TRBJ1-2	TRBD1	TRBV7-9	-
TGTGCCAGCAGTTCCCGAGGACAGGGTCGACCCTACGAGCAGTACTTC	CASSSRGQGRPYEQYF	TRBJ2-7	TRBD1	TRBV28	-
TGCGCCAGCAGCTTGGGACTAGCGGGAATTCCGATAGCCAAAAACATTCAGTACTTC	CASSLGLAGIPIAKNIQYF	TRBJ2-4	TRBD2	TRBV5-1	-
TGTGCCAGTAGTCCTCCCAGAAATGAAAAACTGTTTTTT	CASSPPRNEKLFF	TRBJ1-4	-	TRBV19	-
TGTGCCAGCAGCGTCGGTCCAGGGGGGTCCACCGGGGAGCTGTTTTTT	CASSVGPGGSTGELFF	TRBJ2-2	-	TRBV9	-
TGTGCCAGCGAACAGGGTTATGGCTACACCTTC	CASEQGYGYTF	TRBJ1-2	-	TRBV28	few
TGTGCCAGCAGCTCAACCCACACCGACAGCACCTACGAGCAGTACTTC	CASSSTHTDSTYEQYF	TRBJ2-7	-	TRBV5-6	-
TGTGCCAGCAGCCCTCCTAGCGGGGTTCGACGCGAGCAGTACTTC	CASSPPSGVRREQYF	TRBJ2-7	TRBD2	TRBV11-2	few
TGTGCCAGTAGTATCCTGACGGGACAGGGGGCGAGAAGCACTGAAGCTTTCTTT	CASSILTGQGARSTEAFF	TRBJ1-1	TRBD1	TRBV19	-
TGTGCCAGCCAAGGCCAGGGGATCCATAATTCACCCCTCCACTTT	CASQGQGIHNSPLHF	TRBJ1-6	-	TRBV6-5	few
TGTGCCAGTAGTAATAGCGGGAACGGAGAGACCCAGTACTTC	CASSNSGNGETQYF	TRBJ2-5	TRBD2	TRBV19	-
TGTGCCAGCAGCTTAGAACAGCCCTACAATGAGCAGTTCTTC	CASSLEQPYNEQFF	TRBJ2-1	-	TRBV7-2	-
TGTGCCAGCAGCCTGGGACAGGGAGATGACACTGAAGCTTTCTTT	CASSLGQGDDTEAFF	TRBJ1-1	TRBD1	TRBV5-4	-
TGCAGCGTTCTTCGAGGGTATGGACAGGGCTCGGACACTGAAGCTTTCTTT	CSVLRGYGQGSDTEAFF	TRBJ1-1	TRBD1	TRBV29-1	-
TGTGCCAGCAGCCCCCAGGGACAACTGAACACTGAAGCTTTCTTT	CASSPQGQLNTEAFF	TRBJ1-1	-	TRBV11-2	-
TGTGCCAGCAGTGAACTCGGTGCGGGGCCGAGGCATTTT	CASSELGAGPRHF	TRBJ1-5	-	TRBV6-1	-
TGTGCCCTAATCAATAGGGACACTTATGGCTACACCTTC	CALINRDTYGYTF	TRBJ1-2	-	TRBV2	-
TGTGCCAGCAGCCAAGATGGCCCAGGTCTCCCGTTTAACACCGGGGAGCTGTTTTTT	CASSQDGPGLPFNTGELFF	TRBJ2-2	-	TRBV14	-
TGTGCCAGCATCGGCTATCTAGCGGGGGGCCTAACCAGTTCCGGGGAGCTGTTTTTT	CASIGYLAGGLTSSGELFF	TRBJ2-2	TRBD2	TRBV2	-
TGTGCCACCCGCGGCCCGCTCCTCGCGGATACGCAGTATTTT	CATRGPLLADTQYF	TRBJ2-3	-	TRBV24-1	few
TGTGCCAGCAGCCAGGGGTCTAGCGGGAGTACAGATACGCAGTATTTT	CASSQGSSGSTDTQYF	TRBJ2-3	TRBD2	TRBV3-1/TRBV3-2	-
TGTGCCACCAGTGTCTCTAGCAATCAGCCCCAGCATTTT	CATSVSSNQPQHF	TRBJ1-5	-	TRBV24-1	-
TGCAGCGTTGCTCTCGGCGGGCCTGAAGCTTTCTTT	CSVALGGPEAFF	TRBJ1-1	-	TRBV29-1	-
TGTGCCAGCTCACCAAGGCCTAGCGGGCTACAAGAGACCCAGTACTTC	CASSPRPSGLQETQYF	TRBJ2-5	TRBD2	TRBV18	-
TGTGCCAGCGGGGGGGCCCACTACGAGCAGTACTTC	CASGGAHYEQYF	TRBJ2-7	-	TRBV28	-
TGTGCCAGAAGCATAATGGGACAATCCCCATCCTATGGCTACACCTTC	CARSIMGQSPSYGYTF	TRBJ1-2	-	TRBV5-3	-